The clone carrying this TCR beta chain was recorded many times. Germline V gene sequence: CDR1 SNHLY, CDR2 FYNNEI. The CDR3 has 13 residues. With 6 bases removed from V and 1 base from J, the gap between germline ends came to 9 bases. These data belong to a study of Graves' ophthalmopathy and Graves' hyperthyroidism. Investigators amplified TCR beta CDR3 regions from RNA transcripts. HTBI primers served in a first-round RT-PCR, which a second-round multiplex PCR followed. A single record per CDR3 protein comes from TCRdb applying MiXCR to the multiplex PCR reads. The data hold about 550,000 distinct CDR3 sequences, with roughly 39% observed a single time.

The material sequenced was peripheral blood or thyroid tissue (not recorded which). The source of this sequence is an adult man with Graves' hyperthyroidism. This chain links TRBV2 with TRBJ1-1, with unresolved D. The CDR3 bases are TGTGCCAGCAGACGGAACCCGAACACTGAAGCTTTCTTT. This encodes CASRRNPNTEAFF.